The clone carrying this TCR beta chain has ten or more counts. What it recognizes is unknown. This entry comes from a study of T cells in Graves' hyperthyroidism and ophthalmopathy. Study-level results: Researchers report that a 13 V-J model separated ophthalmopathy from stable hyperthyroidism. Median prediction lead before ophthalmopathy onset was 6.5 months with the model.

RNA transcripts served as the template for amplifying TCR beta CDR3 regions. The TCR CDR3 first-round RT-PCR relied on the HTBI primer set. TCRdb called the multiplex PCR reads again in MiXCR, with one record for every CDR3 protein. The sample has more than 450,000 distinct CDR3 sequences; about 20% are singletons. Uncontrolled infection, other autoimmune disease, pregnancy or lactation excluded patients. Orbital computed tomography, thyroid ultrasound, serum thyroxine and TRAb, and clinical symptoms together informed the diagnoses. The length of the CDR3 is 12 residues. Trimming shortened V by 3 bases and J by 5 bases, and 8 bases separated the two germline ends. Germline values: CDR1 DFQATT, CDR2 SNEGSKA (reference sequence).

The sequencing input was blood. The sequence was obtained from a man aged 40-55 years with Graves' ophthalmopathy. The rearrangement joins TRBV20-1 to TRBJ2-1; D remains unclear. CDR3: CSARWANNEQFF. The CDR3, as DNA: TGCAGTGCTAGGTGGGCCAACAATGAGCAGTTCTTC.